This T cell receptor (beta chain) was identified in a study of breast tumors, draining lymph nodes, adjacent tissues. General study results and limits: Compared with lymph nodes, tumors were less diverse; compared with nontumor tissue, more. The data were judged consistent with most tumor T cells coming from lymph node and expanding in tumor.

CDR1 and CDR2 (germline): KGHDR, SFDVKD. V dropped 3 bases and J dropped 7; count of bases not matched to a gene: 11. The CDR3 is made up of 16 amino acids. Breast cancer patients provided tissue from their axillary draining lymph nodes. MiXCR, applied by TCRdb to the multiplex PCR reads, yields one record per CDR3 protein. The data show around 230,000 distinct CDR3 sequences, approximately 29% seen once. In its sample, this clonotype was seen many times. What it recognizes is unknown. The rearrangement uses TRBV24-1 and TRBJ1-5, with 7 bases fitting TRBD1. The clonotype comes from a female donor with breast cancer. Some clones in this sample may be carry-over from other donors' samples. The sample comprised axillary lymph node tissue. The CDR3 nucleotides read TGTGCCACCAGTGATCGGGGACAGCCTCTCCCGCAGCCCCAGCATTTT. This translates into CATSDRGQPLPQPQHF.